The rows below give T cell receptor beta chains drawn from one sample of a study of cytomegalovirus exposure and HLA in healthy donors. Sequenced by immunoSEQ multiplex PCR; TCRdb stores in-frame clones only, minus some. The repertoire holds approximately 150,000 clones, with 70% to 90% as singletons. Sequencing input: PBMCs. These receptors came from a woman aged 40 to 50 in good health and CMV-seronegative. Each CDR3 is given with its conserved first and last residue. Each record gives: V gene, clone size, J gene, D gene, CDR3 DNA, CDR3 protein. D genes are given only for firm matches. Clone size appears in some rows only: once, few, many, or a class for an expanded clone.

>TRBV5-8|-|TRBJ2-7|TRBD2
TGTGCCAGCAGCCAAAATCCGACTAGCGGGACCTACGAGCAGTACTTC
CASSQNPTSGTYEQYF
>TRBV7-9|-|TRBJ2-2|-
TGTTCCAGCAGCCCTCCGGGGGGCGATAGCGGTTACACCGGGGAGCTGTTTTTT
CSSSPPGGDSGYTGELFF
>TRBV5-5|-|TRBJ2-5|TRBD1
TGTGCCAGCAGCGAACCGGGACAGGGCCTTCAAGAGACCCAGTACTTC
CASSEPGQGLQETQYF
>TRBV29-1|-|TRBJ2-5|-
TGCAGCGTTGAAAGCTTTCGGGGGGCGAGAAAGACCCAGTACTTC
CSVESFRGARKTQYF
>TRBV6-5|-|TRBJ2-7|TRBD2
TGTGCCAGCAGTTACTCACTAGCGGACTCTTACGAGCAGTACTTC
CASSYSLADSYEQYF
>TRBV5-4|-|TRBJ2-1|-
TGTGCCAGCAGCCTTGATCAGGGTGAGCAGTTCTTC
CASSLDQGEQFF
>TRBV6-6|-|TRBJ2-7|TRBD1
TGTGCCAGCAGTCGAGGGACCGGGACAGGTGCCTACGAGCAGTACTTC
CASSRGTGTGAYEQYF
>TRBV6-1|-|TRBJ1-3|TRBD1
TGTGCCAGCACCCAAGGACAGGGCGGAAACACCATATATTTT
CASTQGQGGNTIYF
>TRBV5-1|-|TRBJ2-1|-
TGCGCCAGCAGCTTGGGGCTCTACAATGAGCAGTTCTTC
CASSLGLYNEQFF
>TRBV5-6|-|TRBJ1-4|-
TGTGCCAGCAGCTTTTTGGGGGGAACTAATGAAAAACTGTTTTTT
CASSFLGGTNEKLFF
>TRBV7-9|-|TRBJ2-5|-
TGTGCCAGCAGCTTAGCCCCTCCCCGAGAGACCCAGTACTTC
CASSLAPPRETQYF
>TRBV7-9|-|TRBJ2-5|-
TGTGCCAGCAGCTCTCAACGCCGGGGGGCCGCGGGAGAGACCCAGTACTTC
CASSSQRRGAAGETQYF
>TRBV4-2|-|TRBJ2-7|TRBD2
TGTGCCAGCAGCCAAGAGAAGTCGGGAGGGTCCGGCGAGCAGTACTTC
CASSQEKSGGSGEQYF
>TRBV2|-|TRBJ2-1|TRBD2
TGTGCCAGCAGTCGTCCCGGGACTAGCGGGAGGGTAGAAAATGAGCAGTTCTTC
CASSRPGTSGRVENEQFF
>TRBV10-3|-|TRBJ2-1|TRBD2
TGTGCCATCAGTGAGTTAGCGGGAGACTCCTACAATGAGCAGTTCTTC
CAISELAGDSYNEQFF
>TRBV2|-|TRBJ2-7|TRBD1
TGTGCCAGCTCAGGACAGGGGGCCAACTACGAGCAGTACTTC
CASSGQGANYEQYF
>TRBV6-6|-|TRBJ1-2|-
TGTGCCAGCAGTTACCTGCTAAATGGCTACACCTTC
CASSYLLNGYTF
>TRBV5-1|-|TRBJ2-4|-
TGCGCCAGCAGCTTGGGACAGGAGAACATTCAGTACTTC
CASSLGQENIQYF
>TRBV19|-|TRBJ2-1|TRBD2
TGTGCCAGTAGTGTCGGACTAGCGGCCTACAATGAGCAGTTCTTC
CASSVGLAAYNEQFF
>TRBV29-1|-|TRBJ2-7|TRBD1
TGCAGCGTTGATTCCGGGACAGGGACCTACGAGCAGTACTTC
CSVDSGTGTYEQYF
>TRBV11-2|-|TRBJ2-3|TRBD2
TGTGCCAGCAGCCTTACTAGCGGGACCCCGACGGGCACAGATACGCAGTATTTT
CASSLTSGTPTGTDTQYF
>TRBV11-3|-|TRBJ2-7|TRBD1
TGTGCCAGCAGCCGATGTTTATGGACAGGGGTCTACGAGCAGTACTTC
CASSRCLWTGVYEQYF
>TRBV28|-|TRBJ2-1|TRBD2
TGTGCCAGCAGCTTAGGGGGGACTAGCGTCTACAATGAGCAGTTCTTC
CASSLGGTSVYNEQFF
>TRBV10-1|-|TRBJ2-2|TRBD2
TGCGCCAGCAGCACCGGGACTAGCGGGTCGGGGGAGCTGTTTTTT
CASSTGTSGSGELFF
>TRBV10-3|-|TRBJ2-1|TRBD2
TGTGCCACCTTAGGGACTAGCGGGCGGAGCTCCTACAATGAGCAGTTCTTC
CATLGTSGRSSYNEQFF
>TRBV4-3|-|TRBJ2-7|TRBD1
TGCGCCAGCAGCCAAGATCCGGACGACAGGGACCCCTACGAGCAGTACTTC
CASSQDPDDRDPYEQYF
>TRBV5-4|-|TRBJ2-2|TRBD2
TGTGCCAGCAGCCCACCCCTCGGGGGGAGGGACACCGGGGAGCTGTTTTTT
CASSPPLGGRDTGELFF
>TRBV9|-|TRBJ1-2|-
TGTGCCAGCAACACAGGGAGCGGCTACACCTTC
CASNTGSGYTF
>TRBV4-3|-|TRBJ1-2|TRBD1
TGCGCCAGCAGCCAAATAGGACAGGGGGTTTCTGGCTACACCTTC
CASSQIGQGVSGYTF
>TRBV9|-|TRBJ2-7|-
TGTGCCAGCAGCCCCCGGGACTCATTTTACGAGCAGTACTTC
CASSPRDSFYEQYF
>TRBV5-8|-|TRBJ1-1|-
TGTGCCAGCAGCTTATCTCGAGCTTTCTTT
CASSLSRAFF
>TRBV9|-|TRBJ2-1|TRBD2
TGTGCCAGCAGCGTAGCCAGACTAGCGGGAGGCAATGAGCAGTTCTTC
CASSVARLAGGNEQFF
>TRBV10-3|-|TRBJ1-3|-
TGTGCCATCAGTGATTCGAAGGCTAGGGGGTTCTCTGGAAACACCATATATTTT
CAISDSKARGFSGNTIYF
>TRBV7-9|-|TRBJ2-3|TRBD2
TGTGCCAGCAGCCCCGGCGGGAGTGCGAAAGATACGCAGTATTTT
CASSPGGSAKDTQYF
>TRBV18|once|TRBJ1-2|TRBD1
TGTGCCAGCTCAGGCCAAAGAGGACAGGGCAGTTATGGCTACACCTTC
CASSGQRGQGSYGYTF
>TRBV30|-|TRBJ1-2|-
TGTGCCTGGAGTGTTTGGGAGCCTAGAACAGGGTTTCCTCATGGCTACACCTTC
CAWSVWEPRTGFPHGYTF
>TRBV7-9|-|TRBJ2-4|-
TGTGCCAGCAGCTTAGACGGGGGAGGCCAAAACATTCAGTACTTC
CASSLDGGGQNIQYF
>TRBV28|-|TRBJ1-2|-
TGTGCCAGCAGCCCTGGGGGCGGGGGTAAAGACTACACCTTC
CASSPGGGGKDYTF
>TRBV6-1|few|TRBJ1-5|-
TGTGCCAGCAGCGAACAGGGAAGTCAGCCCCAGCATTTT
CASSEQGSQPQHF
>TRBV11-3|-|TRBJ2-2|-
TGTGCCAGCAGCCGCCGGGTGGATACTCGATTCACCGGGGAGCTGTTTTTT
CASSRRVDTRFTGELFF
>TRBV6-6|-|TRBJ1-4|TRBD1
TGTGCCAGCAGTGAGGGGCGGGACAGGCTGTTTTTT
CASSEGRDRLFF